These 8 T cell receptor beta chains came from one sample sequenced in a study of siplizumab effects on memory and regulatory T cells. Sequencing used immunoSEQ multiplex PCR; TCRdb keeps in-frame clones, though not all of them. The data contain around 72,000 clones, roughly nine tenths of them singletons. The sequencing sample was made of CD8+ T cells sorted from blood. The source is a human donor in good health.

The chain employs TRBV7-9 and TRBJ2-7; D gene unclear. The V end was cut by 6 bases, the J end by 3 bases, with 15 bases between. Germline CDR1 reads SEHNR; CDR2 reads FQNEAQ (reference sequence). The CDR3 contains 14 residues. The CDR3 DNA follows: TGTGCCAGCAGTTTTAGGGCCGCGCGCTACGAGCAGTACTTC. Protein product: CASSFRAARYEQYF.

V is TRBV9 and J is TRBJ2-3; TRBD2 aligns across 9 bases. The CDR3 covers 16 residues. CDR1 and CDR2 from the germline V gene are SGDLS and YYNGEE. The V segment lost 3 bases and the J segment 2 bases; nucleotides outside the gene matches: 7. DNA for the CDR3: TGTGCCAGCAGCGCGGCTCTAGCGGGAAACACAGATACGCAGTATTTT. The encoded protein is CASSAALAGNTDTQYF.

The CDR3 nucleotides read TGTGCCAGCAGAGGACTACGCCACTACACAGATACGCAGTATTTT. This sequence encodes CASRGLRHYTDTQYF. The chain has TRBV6-1 and TRBJ2-3, with D tentatively TRBD2 (6 bases). There are 15 residues in the CDR3. V was pared by 6 bases and J by 2 bases, with 15 bases between. CDR1 and CDR2 from the germline V gene are MNHNS and SASEGT.

As DNA, the CDR3 is TGTGCCATCAGTACACTAGCGGGGATTAGCACAGATACGCAGTATTTT. It yields the protein CAISTLAGISTDTQYF. This sequence joins TRBV10-3 and TRBJ2-3; 10 bases are shared with TRBD2. Germline V gives CDR1 ENHRY, CDR2 SYGVKD. CDR3 length: 16 amino acids. The ends lost 5 bases at V and 0 bases at J; junction bases unmatched: 5.

This sequence joins TRBV27 and TRBJ2-3; tentative D call: TRBD2 (5 bases). CDR3 length equals 15 residues. Germline CDR1 and CDR2: MNHEY and SMNVEV (reference sequence). V shed 6 bases and J shed 0 bases, with 13 bases lying between them. This CDR3 is CASRSYEGSTDTQYF. CDR3 sequence (DNA): TGTGCCAGCAGATCTTACGAGGGTAGCACAGATACGCAGTATTTT.

V is TRBV9 and J is TRBJ2-5; 8 bases are shared with TRBD1. This CDR3 has 15 residues. The J segment lost 4 bases and the V segment lost 0 bases, leaving 5 bases of the junction unmatched. Germline V gene sequence: CDR1 SGDLS, CDR2 YYNGEE. The CDR3 DNA follows: TGTGCCAGCAGCGTAGTTCCAGGGGGCATAGAGACCCAGTACTTC. Its protein product is CASSVVPGGIETQYF. The entire variable domain, with the rest obtained from reference TRBV9 and TRBJ2-5, is as follows: DSGVTQTPKHLITATGQRVTLRCSPRSGDLSVYWYQQSLDQGLQFLIQYYNGEERAKGNILERFSAQQFPDLHSELNLSSLELGDSALYFCASSVVPGGIETQYFGPGTRLLVL.

The V and J genes are TRBV5-1 and TRBJ2-7; D perhaps matches TRBD2 (5 bases). V dropped 4 bases and J dropped 5 bases, with 19 bases sitting between them. Germline V lookup: CDR1 SGHRS, CDR2 YFSETQ. The CDR3 length is 15 residues. This CDR3 is CASSRSDYDLHEQYF. DNA of the CDR3: TGCGCCAGCAGCCGTAGCGACTATGACCTCCACGAGCAGTACTTC.

The chain employs TRBV25-1 and TRBJ2-1; possible D gene TRBD2, 5 bases. CDR1 and CDR2 (germline): MGHDK, SYGVNS. V lost 0 bases and J lost 0, with 9 bases in between. The CDR3 is made up of 16 amino acids. The chain's CDR3 is CASSEYIGSSYNEQFF. DNA of the CDR3: TGTGCCAGCAGTGAATATATAGGGAGCTCCTACAATGAGCAGTTCTTC.